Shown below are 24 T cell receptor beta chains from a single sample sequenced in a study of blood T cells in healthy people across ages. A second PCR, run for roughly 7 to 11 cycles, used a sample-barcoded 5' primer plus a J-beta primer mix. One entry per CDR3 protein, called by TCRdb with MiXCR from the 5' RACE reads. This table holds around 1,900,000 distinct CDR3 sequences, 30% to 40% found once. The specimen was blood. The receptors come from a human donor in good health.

The CDR3 DNA sequence: TGTGCCATCTGGGGACAGGACTATGGCTACACCTTC. It specifies CAIWGQDYGYTF. The rearrangement joins TRBV10-3 to TRBJ1-2, with 8 nucleotides matching TRBD1. Germline CDR1 ENHRY, CDR2 SYGVKD. The CDR3 consists of 12 residues. With 8 bases clipped from V and 3 bases from J, the junction kept 2 bases outside the gene matches.

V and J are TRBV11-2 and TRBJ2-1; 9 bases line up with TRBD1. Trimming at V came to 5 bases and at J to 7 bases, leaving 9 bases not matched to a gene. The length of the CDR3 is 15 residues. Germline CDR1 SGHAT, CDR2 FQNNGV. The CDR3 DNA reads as TGTGCCAGCAGCCTCGAACAGGGGGCTTGGAATGAGCAGTTCTTC. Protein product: CASSLEQGAWNEQFF.

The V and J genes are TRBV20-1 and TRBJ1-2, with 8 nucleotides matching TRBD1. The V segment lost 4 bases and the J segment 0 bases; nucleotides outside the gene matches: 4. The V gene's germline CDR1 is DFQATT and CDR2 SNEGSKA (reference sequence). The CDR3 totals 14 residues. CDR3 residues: CSATGGRPNYGYTF. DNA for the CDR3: TGCAGTGCTACAGGGGGCCGACCTAACTATGGCTACACCTTC.

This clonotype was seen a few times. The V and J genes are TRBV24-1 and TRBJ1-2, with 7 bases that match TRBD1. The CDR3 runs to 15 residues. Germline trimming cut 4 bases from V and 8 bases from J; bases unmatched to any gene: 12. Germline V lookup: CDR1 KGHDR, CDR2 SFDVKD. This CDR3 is CATSDPTGAGGGYTF. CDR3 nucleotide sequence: TGTGCCACCAGTGACCCCACAGGGGCCGGGGGGGGCTACACCTTC.

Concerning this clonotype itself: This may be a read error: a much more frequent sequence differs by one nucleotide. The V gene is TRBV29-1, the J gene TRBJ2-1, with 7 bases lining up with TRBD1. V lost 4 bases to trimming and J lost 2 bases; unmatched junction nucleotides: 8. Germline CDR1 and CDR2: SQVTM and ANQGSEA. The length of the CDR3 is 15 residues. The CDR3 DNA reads TGCAGCGTTGCCGAAGGGGGCGCCCCCTACAATGAGCAGTTCTTC. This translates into CSVAEGGAPYNEQFF.

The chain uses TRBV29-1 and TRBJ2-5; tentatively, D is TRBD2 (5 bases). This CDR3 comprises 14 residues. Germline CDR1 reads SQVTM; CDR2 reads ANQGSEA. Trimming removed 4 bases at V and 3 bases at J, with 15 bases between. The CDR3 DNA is TGCAGCGTTGTGTGCCAGGACTGGGAAGAGACCCAGTACTTC. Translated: CSVVCQDWEETQYF.

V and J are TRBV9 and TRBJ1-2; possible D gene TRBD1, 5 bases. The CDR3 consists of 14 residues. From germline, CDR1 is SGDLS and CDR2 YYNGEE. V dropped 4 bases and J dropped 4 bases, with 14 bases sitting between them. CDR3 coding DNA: TGTGCCAGCAGCTTCGCTGGGGGTGCCTATGGCTACACCTTC. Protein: CASSFAGGAYGYTF.

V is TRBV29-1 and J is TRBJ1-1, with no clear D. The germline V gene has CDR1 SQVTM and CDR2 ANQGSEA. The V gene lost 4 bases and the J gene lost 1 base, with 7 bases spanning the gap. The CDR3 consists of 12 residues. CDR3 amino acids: CSVVIPNTEAFF. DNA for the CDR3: TGCAGCGTTGTCATACCGAACACTGAAGCTTTCTTT.

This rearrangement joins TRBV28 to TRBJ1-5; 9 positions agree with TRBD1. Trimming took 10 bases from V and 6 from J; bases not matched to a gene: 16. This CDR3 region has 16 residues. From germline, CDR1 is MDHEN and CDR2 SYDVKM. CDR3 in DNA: TGTGCCACAAAAAGAGCCGGGACAGGGTTTTTTCAGCCCCAGCATTTT. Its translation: CATKRAGTGFFQPQHF. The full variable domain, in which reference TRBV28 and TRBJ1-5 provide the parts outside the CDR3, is DVKVTQSSRYLVKRTGEKVFLECVQDMDHENMFWYRQDPGLGLRLIYFSYDVKMKEKGDIPEGYSVSREKKERFSLILESASTNQTSMYLCATKRAGTGFFQPQHFGDGTRLSIL.

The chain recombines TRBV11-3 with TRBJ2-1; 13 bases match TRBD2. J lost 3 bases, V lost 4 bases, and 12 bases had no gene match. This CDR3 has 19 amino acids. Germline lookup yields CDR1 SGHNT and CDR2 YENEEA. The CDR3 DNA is TGTGCCAGCAGCTCGAAACGGACTAGCGGGGGCCACAACTACAATGAGCAGTTCTTC. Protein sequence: CASSSKRTSGGHNYNEQFF.

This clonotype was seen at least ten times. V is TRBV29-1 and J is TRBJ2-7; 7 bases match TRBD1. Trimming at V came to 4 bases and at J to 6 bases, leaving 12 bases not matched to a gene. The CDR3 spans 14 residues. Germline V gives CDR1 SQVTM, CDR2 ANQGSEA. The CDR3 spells CSVAITGDGSEQYF. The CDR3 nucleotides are TGCAGCGTTGCGATAACAGGGGACGGGTCCGAGCAGTACTTC.

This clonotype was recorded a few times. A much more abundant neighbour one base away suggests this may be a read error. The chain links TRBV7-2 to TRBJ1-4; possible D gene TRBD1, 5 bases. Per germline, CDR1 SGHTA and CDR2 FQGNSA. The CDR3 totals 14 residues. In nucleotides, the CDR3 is TGTGCCAGCAGCCGAGCCAGGACGGGGGAAAGACTGTTTTTT. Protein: CASSRARTGERLFF.

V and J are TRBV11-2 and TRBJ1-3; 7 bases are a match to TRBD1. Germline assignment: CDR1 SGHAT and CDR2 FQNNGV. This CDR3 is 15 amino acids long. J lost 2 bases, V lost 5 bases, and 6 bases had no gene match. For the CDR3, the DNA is TGTGCCAGCAGCCCAACAACAGGGGCTGGAAACACCATATATTTT. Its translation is CASSPTTGAGNTIYF. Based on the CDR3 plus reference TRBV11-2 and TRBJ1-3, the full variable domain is EAGVAQSPRYKIIEKRQSVAFWCNPISGHATLYWYQQILGQGPKLLIQFQNNGVVDDSQLPKDRFSAERLKGVDSTLKIQPAKLEDSAVYLCASSPTTGAGNTIYFGEGSWLTVV.

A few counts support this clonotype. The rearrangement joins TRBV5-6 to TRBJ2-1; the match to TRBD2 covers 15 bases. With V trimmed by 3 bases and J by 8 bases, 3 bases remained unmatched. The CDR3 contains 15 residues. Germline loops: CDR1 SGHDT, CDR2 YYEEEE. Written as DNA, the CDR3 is TGTGCCAGCAGCTGGACTAGCGGGGGGGGGGATGAGCAGTTCTTC. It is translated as CASSWTSGGGDEQFF.

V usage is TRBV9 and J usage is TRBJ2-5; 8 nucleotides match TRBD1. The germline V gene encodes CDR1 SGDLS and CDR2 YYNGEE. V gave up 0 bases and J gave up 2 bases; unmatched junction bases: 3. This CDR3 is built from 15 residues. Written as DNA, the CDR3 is TGTGCCAGCAGCGTAGGCCAGGGGGCACAAGAGACCCAGTACTTC. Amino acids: CASSVGQGAQETQYF.

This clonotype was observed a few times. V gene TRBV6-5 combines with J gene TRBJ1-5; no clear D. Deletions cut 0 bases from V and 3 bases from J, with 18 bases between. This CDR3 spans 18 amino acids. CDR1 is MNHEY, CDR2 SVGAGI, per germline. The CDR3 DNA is TGTGCCAGCAGTTACTCGGTTCCCTATGACGAACACAATCAGCCCCAGCATTTT. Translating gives CASSYSVPYDEHNQPQHF.

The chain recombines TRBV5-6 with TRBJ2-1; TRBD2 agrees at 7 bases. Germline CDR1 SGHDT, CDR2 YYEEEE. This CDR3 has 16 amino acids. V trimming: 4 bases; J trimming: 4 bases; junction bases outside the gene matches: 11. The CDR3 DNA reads TGTGCCAGCAGCCTTTCATGGGTCGGGGGGTACAATGAGCAGTTCTTC. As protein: CASSLSWVGGYNEQFF.

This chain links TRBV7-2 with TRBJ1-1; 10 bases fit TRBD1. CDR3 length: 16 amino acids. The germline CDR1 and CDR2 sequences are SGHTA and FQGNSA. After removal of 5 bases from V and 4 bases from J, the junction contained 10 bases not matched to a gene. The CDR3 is CASSPPTGGYSTEAFF. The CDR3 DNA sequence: TGTGCCAGCAGCCCCCCGACAGGGGGCTACAGCACTGAAGCTTTCTTT.

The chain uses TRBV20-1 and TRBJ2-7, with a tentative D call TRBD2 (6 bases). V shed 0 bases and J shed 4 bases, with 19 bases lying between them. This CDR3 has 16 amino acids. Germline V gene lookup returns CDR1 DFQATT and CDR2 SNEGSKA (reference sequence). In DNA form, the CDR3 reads TGCAGTGCTAGAGATCGTCGTGGAGGGCTTGGTTACGAGCAGTACTTC. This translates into CSARDRRGGLGYEQYF.

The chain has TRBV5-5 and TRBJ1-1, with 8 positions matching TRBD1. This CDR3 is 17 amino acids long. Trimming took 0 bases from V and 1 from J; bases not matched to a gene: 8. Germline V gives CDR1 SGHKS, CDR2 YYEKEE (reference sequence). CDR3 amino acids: CASSLGRTGFGNTEAFF. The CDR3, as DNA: TGTGCCAGCAGCTTGGGCAGGACAGGGTTTGGGAACACTGAAGCTTTCTTT.

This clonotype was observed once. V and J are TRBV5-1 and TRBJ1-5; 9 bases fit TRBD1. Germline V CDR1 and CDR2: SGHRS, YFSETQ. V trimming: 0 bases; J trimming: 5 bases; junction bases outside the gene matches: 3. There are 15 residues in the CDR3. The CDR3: CASSLEGDRDQPQHF. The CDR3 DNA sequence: TGCGCCAGCAGCTTGGAGGGGGACAGGGATCAGCCCCAGCATTTT.

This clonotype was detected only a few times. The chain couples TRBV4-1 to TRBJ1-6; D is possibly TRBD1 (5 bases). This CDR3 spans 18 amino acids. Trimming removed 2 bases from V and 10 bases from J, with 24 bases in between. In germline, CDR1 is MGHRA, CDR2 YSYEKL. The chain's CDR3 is CASSQSVNVGPLKSPLHF. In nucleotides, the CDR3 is TGCGCCAGCAGCCAATCGGTGAATGTGGGACCCCTAAAATCACCCCTCCACTTT.

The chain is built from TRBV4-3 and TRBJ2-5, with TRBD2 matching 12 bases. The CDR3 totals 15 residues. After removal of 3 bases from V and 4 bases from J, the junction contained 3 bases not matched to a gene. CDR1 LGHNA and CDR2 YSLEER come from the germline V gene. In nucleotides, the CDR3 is TGCGCCAGCAGCCACCTAGCGGGGGGGCGAGAGACCCAGTACTTC. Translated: CASSHLAGGRETQYF.

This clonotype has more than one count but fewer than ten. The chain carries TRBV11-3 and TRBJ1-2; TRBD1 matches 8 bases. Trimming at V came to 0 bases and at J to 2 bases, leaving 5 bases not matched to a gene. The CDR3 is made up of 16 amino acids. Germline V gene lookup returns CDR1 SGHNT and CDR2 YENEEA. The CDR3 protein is CASSLEGPGGNYGYTF. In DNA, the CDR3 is TGTGCCAGCAGCTTAGAAGGGCCAGGGGGCAACTATGGCTACACCTTC.